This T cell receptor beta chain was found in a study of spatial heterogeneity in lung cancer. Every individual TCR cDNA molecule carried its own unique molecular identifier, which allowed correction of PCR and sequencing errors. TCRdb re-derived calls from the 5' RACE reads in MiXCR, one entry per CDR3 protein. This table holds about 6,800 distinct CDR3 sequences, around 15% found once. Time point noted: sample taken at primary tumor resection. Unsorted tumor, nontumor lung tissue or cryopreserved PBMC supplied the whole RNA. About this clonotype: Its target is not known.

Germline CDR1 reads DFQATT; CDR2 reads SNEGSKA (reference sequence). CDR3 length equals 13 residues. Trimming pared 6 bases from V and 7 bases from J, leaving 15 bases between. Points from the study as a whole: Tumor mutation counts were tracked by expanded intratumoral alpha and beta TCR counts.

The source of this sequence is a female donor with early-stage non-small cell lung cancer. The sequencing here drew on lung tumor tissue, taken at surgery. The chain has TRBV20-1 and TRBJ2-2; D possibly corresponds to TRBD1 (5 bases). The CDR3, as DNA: TGCAGTGCCGCGTCAGGGTGGGACGGGGAGCTGTTTTTT. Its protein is CSAASGWDGELFF.